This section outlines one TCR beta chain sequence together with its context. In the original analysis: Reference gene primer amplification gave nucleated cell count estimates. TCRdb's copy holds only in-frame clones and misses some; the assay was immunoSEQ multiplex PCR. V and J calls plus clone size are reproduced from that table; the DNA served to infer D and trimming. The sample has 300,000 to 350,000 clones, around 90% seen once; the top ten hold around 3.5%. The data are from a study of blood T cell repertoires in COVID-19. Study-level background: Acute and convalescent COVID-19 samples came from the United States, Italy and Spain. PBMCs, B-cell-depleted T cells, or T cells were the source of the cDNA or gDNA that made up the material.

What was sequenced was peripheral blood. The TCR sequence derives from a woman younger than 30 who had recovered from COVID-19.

Written as DNA, the CDR3 is TGTGCCAGCAGCTTATTGACTAGCGGCGCCGGGGAGCTGTTTTTT. It yields the protein CASSLLTSGAGELFF. The chain carries TRBV3-1 (or the pseudogene TRBV3-2) and TRBJ2-2; 9 bases match TRBD2. Per germline, CDR1 LGHDT and CDR2 YNNKEL (reference sequence). V trimming: 5 bases; J trimming: 6 bases; junction bases outside the gene matches: 7. This CDR3 has 15 amino acids.